These T cell receptor beta chains were read from a single sample in a study of T-cell reconstitution after alpha-beta-depleted transplantation in children. From the PCR reads, TCRdb called clonotypes with MiXCR, one entry per CDR3 protein. This sample has tens of thousands of distinct CDR3 sequences, with roughly 45% found just once. The source was PBMCs, mostly from graft donor cells, collected 360 days after TCRalphabeta/CD19-depleted stem cell transplant. These TCRs come from a male patient younger than 18 who had a stem cell transplant for acute lymphoblastic leukemia, so the T cells may come from the graft donor. Each CDR3 is given with its conserved first and last residue. The D gene is left open where the match is weak. Size values are once, few and many counts, or a class for expanded clones, and some rows have none.

TRBV7-6	-	-	TRBJ1-4	TGTGCCAGCAGCTTAGAGGCGCGGGTCGGCAGGTTTAATGAAAAACTGTTTTTT	CASSLEARVGRFNEKLFF
TRBV29-1	few	-	TRBJ1-1	TGCAGCGTTGAAGCACAGAACACTGAAGCTTTCTTT	CSVEAQNTEAFF
TRBV15	-	-	TRBJ2-2	TGTGCCACCAGCAGACCGGGACAACCCGCCTGGGGGGAGCTGTTTTTT	CATSRPGQPAWGELFF
TRBV7-3	-	-	TRBJ2-3	TGTGCCAGCAGCTTAATAGGAGCTAGCACAGATACGCAGTATTTT	CASSLIGASTDTQYF
TRBV12-3/TRBV12-4	-	-	TRBJ2-7	TGTGCCAGCAGTTTACCTAGACAGTTAAGCGTCGCCGAGCAGTACTTC	CASSLPRQLSVAEQYF
TRBV10-3	few	-	TRBJ2-7	TGTGCCACCTCGGGTCCAGACTACGAGCAGTACTTC	CATSGPDYEQYF
TRBV5-1	few	TRBD1	TRBJ2-2	TGCGCCAGCAGTCCCGTCAGGGGGACAGGGGAGCTGTTTTTT	CASSPVRGTGELFF
TRBV4-2	many	-	TRBJ2-7	TGTGCCAGCAGCCAAGATGAAGGGGAGGGGGCCTACGAGCAGTACTTC	CASSQDEGEGAYEQYF
TRBV12-3/TRBV12-4	few	-	TRBJ2-7	TGTGCCAGCAGCCTGACGGAGTACGAGCAGTACTTC	CASSLTEYEQYF
TRBV29-1	-	TRBD1	TRBJ2-5	TGCAGCGTGGGGACAGGTTCACAGACCCAGTACTTC	CSVGTGSQTQYF
TRBV24-1	-	-	TRBJ2-7	TGTGCCACCAGTGACTCCCCGGGAGAGCAGTACTTC	CATSDSPGEQYF
TRBV24-1	few	TRBD1	TRBJ2-2	TGTGCCACCAGTGATCTTGACCGGGACAGGGGGACCCCTCATGCTAACACCGGGGAGCTGTTTTTT	CATSDLDRDRGTPHANTGELFF
TRBV29-1	-	TRBD1	TRBJ2-2	TGCAGCGGGACAGGGACGAACACCGGGGAGCTGTTTTTT	CSGTGTNTGELFF
TRBV6-1	few	TRBD1	TRBJ2-7	TGTGCCAGCAGTGGCTGGGGACAGGGGATTTCCTACGAGCAGTACTTC	CASSGWGQGISYEQYF
TRBV12-5	few	-	TRBJ2-3	TGTGCTAGTGGTTTGGTACAGGACCTTACAGATACGCAGTATTTT	CASGLVQDLTDTQYF
TRBV11-3	once	TRBD2	TRBJ2-1	TGTGCCAGCAGCTTAGGGCTAGCGGGGGGGAATGAGCAGTTCTTC	CASSLGLAGGNEQFF
TRBV2	few	TRBD2	TRBJ2-2	TGTGCCAGCCGGGAAGTAGCGGGAACCATGACCGGGGAGCTGTTTTTT	CASREVAGTMTGELFF
TRBV4-3	many	-	TRBJ2-5	TGCGCCAGCAGCCCTAGTTTGAGCAGGTCAGAGACCCAGTACTTC	CASSPSLSRSETQYF
TRBV28	-	TRBD1	TRBJ1-2	TGTGCCAGCACCAACCGACAGGGAGCCCGTACCTATGGCTACACCTTC	CASTNRQGARTYGYTF
TRBV27	-	-	TRBJ1-4	TGTGCCAGCAGCAGACAGGCAAATGAAAAACTGTTTTTT	CASSRQANEKLFF
TRBV12-3/TRBV12-4	few	TRBD1	TRBJ2-7	TGTGCCAGCAGCGCTCTCGGGACAGGGCGACAAGAGCAGTACTTC	CASSALGTGRQEQYF
TRBV6-5	few	TRBD1	TRBJ2-7	TGTGCCAGCAGTTACGCCTGGACAGGGTATTACGAGCAGTACTTC	CASSYAWTGYYEQYF
TRBV5-1	-	-	TRBJ2-5	TGCGCCAGCAGCTGGGGGGGACAGCAAGAGACCCAGTACTTC	CASSWGGQQETQYF
TRBV4-1	-	TRBD1	TRBJ1-2	TGCGCCAGCAGCCAAGTCTCCGAGGGGGCCGACGGCTACACCTTC	CASSQVSEGADGYTF